A single sample is the source of the 19 T cell receptor beta chains below, sequenced in a study of T cell changes during pregnancy in multiple sclerosis. Only in-frame clones appear in the TCRdb table, and some are missing; sequencing was by immunoSEQ multiplex PCR. Altogether around 100,000 clones are present, more than 90% being singletons, with the ten largest covering about 3.4%. The starting material was peripheral blood, obtained in the second trimester of pregnancy. Receptors originate from a female donor with multiple sclerosis, enrolled in a pregnancy study.

The rearrangement uses TRBV7-8 and TRBJ2-3; the match to TRBD2 covers 8 bases. V dropped 4 bases and J dropped 8; count of bases not matched to a gene: 11. This CDR3 has 15 amino acids. Germline CDR1 and CDR2: SGHVS and FQNEAQ. The CDR3: CASSSGTSSQSTQYF. For the CDR3, the DNA is TGTGCCAGCAGCTCCGGGACTAGTTCACAGAGTACGCAGTATTTT.

The chain uses TRBV4-2 and TRBJ1-6, with 7 positions matching TRBD1. The germline V gene encodes CDR1 LGHNA and CDR2 YNFKEQ. The CDR3 extends over 13 amino acids. V trimming: 10 bases; J trimming: 5 bases; junction bases outside the gene matches: 5. Here the CDR3 reads CATNDRDNSPLHF. CDR3 in DNA: TGTGCCACTAACGACAGGGATAATTCACCCCTCCACTTT.

In DNA form, the CDR3 reads TGTGCCAGCAGCGTAGCCCCTGCGGGAGAAGGCCAGTACTTC. Translating gives CASSVAPAGEGQYF. The chain links TRBV9 to TRBJ2-5; TRBD2 matches at 7 bases. V lost 0 bases, J lost 10 bases, and 9 bases stayed unmatched. The CDR3 is made up of 14 amino acids. Germline CDR1 and CDR2: SGDLS and YYNGEE.

The gene calls are TRBV16 and TRBJ2-3, with D possibly being TRBD2 (6 bases). The CDR3 consists of 15 residues. The ends were cut back, 7 bases at V and 3 bases at J, with 17 bases in the middle. The germline CDR1 and CDR2 sequences are KGHSY and FQNENV. The CDR3 region is CASNGGMGVTDTQYF. The DNA of the CDR3 is TGTGCCAGCAACGGCGGGATGGGGGTTACAGATACGCAGTATTTT.

As regards this clone: Other DNA sequences in this sample translate to the same CDR3. V gene TRBV19 combines with J gene TRBJ2-1; the match to TRBD2 covers 9 bases. Losses at the gene ends were 5 bases for V and 2 bases for J; bases not matched to a gene: 1. Germline assignment: CDR1 LNHDA and CDR2 SQIVND (reference sequence). CDR3 length: 14 residues. The CDR3 is CASSSSGAYNEQFF. The CDR3 DNA reads as TGTGCCAGTAGTTCTAGCGGGGCCTACAATGAGCAGTTCTTC.

This clone was seen only once. The CDR3: CASSVDPPLANSYNEQFF. The CDR3 region has the DNA TGTGCCAGCAGCGTAGACCCCCCACTAGCGAACTCCTACAATGAGCAGTTCTTC. This sequence joins TRBV9 and TRBJ2-1; TRBD2 aligns across 7 bases. This CDR3 contains 18 residues. Germline-derived CDR1 and CDR2 are SGDLS and YYNGEE. The ends lost 0 bases at V and 0 bases at J; junction bases unmatched: 9.

The chain uses TRBV5-6 and TRBJ1-1; possibly TRBD1 for D (5 bases). V was shortened by 4 bases and J by 0 bases, with 7 bases between the two germline ends. The CDR3 sequence is 13 residues long. Germline V lookup: CDR1 SGHDT, CDR2 YYEEEE. CDR3 DNA sequence: TGTGCCAGCAGCGACAGCCTGAACACTGAAGCTTTCTTT. Translated, it gives CASSDSLNTEAFF.

This rearrangement joins TRBV18 to TRBJ2-7, with D perhaps TRBD1 (6 bases). The CDR3 length is 14 residues. Germline V CDR1 and CDR2: KGHSH, LQKENI. V was shortened by 2 bases and J by 3 bases, with 11 bases between the two germline ends. This CDR3 reads CASSPGGQFYEQYF. The CDR3 DNA sequence: TGTGCCAGCTCACCAGGGGGCCAATTCTACGAGCAGTACTTC.

The V gene is TRBV9, the J gene TRBJ1-4; TRBD1 might be the D (5 bases). The CDR3 consists of 15 residues. V was trimmed by 1 base and J by 3 bases, leaving 10 bases between them. Germline V CDR1 and CDR2: SGDLS, YYNGEE. CDR3 DNA sequence: TGTGCCAGCAGCGTATCGGGACTCCCTAATGAAAAACTGTTTTTT. This sequence encodes CASSVSGLPNEKLFF.

The rearrangement joins TRBV29-1 to TRBJ2-3, with TRBD2 identical over 9 bases. The CDR3 length is 15 residues. CDR1 and CDR2 (germline): SQVTM, ANQGSEA. Trimming cost V 3 bases and J 2 bases; bases outside gene matches: 6. The CDR3 spells CSVETGTSSTDTQYF. The DNA of the CDR3 is TGCAGCGTTGAGACCGGGACTAGCTCCACAGATACGCAGTATTTT.

The V gene is TRBV2, the J gene TRBJ2-7; maybe TRBD2 (5 bases). Per germline, CDR1 SNHLY and CDR2 FYNNEI. V lost 5 bases and J lost 4, with 12 bases in between. This CDR3 is 13 amino acids long. This chain's CDR3 is CASSFRRTYEQYF. The CDR3 bases are TGTGCCAGCAGTTTCCGGAGGACTTACGAGCAGTACTTC.

This sequence joins TRBV11-3 and TRBJ2-5; 10 bases fit TRBD1. The CDR3 loop spans 17 amino acids. J gave up 1 base and V 3 bases, and 8 bases lay outside the gene matches. The germline CDR1 and CDR2 sequences are SGHNT and YENEEA. Here the CDR3 DNA reads TGTGCCAGCAGCTTTCCCCGGACAGGGGGACTCCAAGAGACCCAGTACTTC. This gives the protein CASSFPRTGGLQETQYF.

The sample holds one count of this clone. The chain uses TRBV2 and TRBJ2-3; 11 nucleotides agree with TRBD1. The CDR3 spans 15 residues. Germline V gives CDR1 SNHLY, CDR2 FYNNEI. V lost 6 bases and J lost 0; bases outside the gene matches: 2. This chain's CDR3 is CASRWTGGSTDTQYF. CDR3 nucleotides: TGTGCCAGCAGATGGACAGGGGGCAGCACAGATACGCAGTATTTT. Full variable domain (missing parts from reference TRBV2 and TRBJ2-3): EPEVTQTPSHQVTQMGQEVILRCVPISNHLYFYWYRQILGQKVEFLVSFYNNEISEKSEIFDDQFSVERPDGSNFTLKIRSTKLEDSAMYFCASRWTGGSTDTQYFGPGTRLTVL.

The rearrangement uses TRBV11-2 and TRBJ2-1; 12 bases are a match to TRBD2. Germline lookup yields CDR1 SGHAT and CDR2 FQNNGV. V shed 4 bases and J 7 bases; nucleotides not matched to a gene: 5. CDR3 length: 15 residues. The CDR3 protein is CASSSGTSGLNEQFF. As DNA, the CDR3 is TGTGCCAGCAGCTCCGGGACTAGCGGGTTAAATGAGCAGTTCTTC.

This chain links TRBV27 with TRBJ1-5, with TRBD1 identical over 11 bases. Trimming cost V 6 bases and J 4 bases; bases outside gene matches: 2. Germline-derived CDR1 and CDR2 are MNHEY and SMNVEV (reference sequence). There are 14 residues in the CDR3. The CDR3, as DNA: TGTGCCAGCAGGGGACAGGGGGTAAATCAGCCCCAGCATTTT. The encoded protein is CASRGQGVNQPQHF.

The rearrangement links TRBV5-1 to TRBJ2-3; 11 bases are shared with TRBD1. This CDR3 is built from 14 residues. Trimming at V came to 4 bases and at J to 6 bases, leaving 4 bases not matched to a gene. Per germline, CDR1 SGHRS and CDR2 YFSETQ. The CDR3 coding sequence is TGCGCCAGCAGCACGGACAGGGGGCCGGATACGCAGTATTTT. Translating it yields CASSTDRGPDTQYF.

A remark on this clone: Within the sample, other DNA sequences also encode this same CDR3. V is TRBV9 and J is TRBJ2-1; 7 bases line up with TRBD2. J lost 6 bases, V lost 2 bases, and 2 bases had no gene match. From germline, CDR1 is SGDLS and CDR2 YYNGEE. The CDR3 covers 13 residues. The DNA for the CDR3 is TGTGCCAGCAGCGTGGGGGGGGGCAATGAGCAGTTCTTC. This gives the protein CASSVGGGNEQFF. The whole variable domain, remainder taken from reference TRBV9 and TRBJ2-1, is DSGVTQTPKHLITATGQRVTLRCSPRSGDLSVYWYQQSLDQGLQFLIQYYNGEERAKGNILERFSAQQFPDLHSELNLSSLELGDSALYFCASSVGGGNEQFFGPGTRLTVL.

The chain links TRBV28 to TRBJ1-4; D is ambiguous. In germline, CDR1 is MDHEN, CDR2 SYDVKM. V shed 5 bases and J shed 8 bases, with 12 bases lying between them. CDR3 size: 13 residues. The CDR3 protein is CASSPARREKLFF. The CDR3 region has the DNA TGTGCCAGCAGTCCGGCAAGGCGGGAAAAACTGTTTTTT.

The rearrangement joins TRBV5-6 to TRBJ2-7, with 7 bases aligning to TRBD2. This CDR3 has 16 residues. Germline CDR1 is SGHDT and CDR2 is YYEEEE. V dropped 0 bases and J dropped 2; count of bases not matched to a gene: 8. As DNA, the CDR3 is TGTGCCAGCAGCTTGGTCCTACGCGGGACTACCTACGAGCAGTACTTC. It specifies CASSLVLRGTTYEQYF.